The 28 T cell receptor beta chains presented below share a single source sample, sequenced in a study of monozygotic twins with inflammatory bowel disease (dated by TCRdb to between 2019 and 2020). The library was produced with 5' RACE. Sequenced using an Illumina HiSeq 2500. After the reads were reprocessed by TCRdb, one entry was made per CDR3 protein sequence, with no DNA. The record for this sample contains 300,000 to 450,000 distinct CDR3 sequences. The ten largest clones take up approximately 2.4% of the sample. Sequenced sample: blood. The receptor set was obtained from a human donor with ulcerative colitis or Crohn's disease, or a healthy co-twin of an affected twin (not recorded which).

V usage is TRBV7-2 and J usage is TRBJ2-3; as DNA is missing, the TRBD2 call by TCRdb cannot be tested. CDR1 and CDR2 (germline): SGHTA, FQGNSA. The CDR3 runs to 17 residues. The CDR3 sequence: CASSSEVAGRAVDTQYF.

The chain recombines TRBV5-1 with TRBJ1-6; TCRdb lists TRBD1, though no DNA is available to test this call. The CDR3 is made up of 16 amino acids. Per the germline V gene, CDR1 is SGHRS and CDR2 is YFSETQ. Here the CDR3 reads CASSLEGQKFNSPLHF.

Here the CDR3 reads CASVAKKLANYGYTF. The J gene is TRBJ1-2, the V gene TRBV6-2 or TRBV6-3. The CDR3 length is 15 residues. The germline V gene has CDR1 MNHEY and CDR2 SVGEGT.

The CDR3 sequence: CASSSQRGAHYEQYF. The chain couples TRBV9 to TRBJ2-7; no DNA is available, so the TRBD2 call from TCRdb remains unchecked. CDR1 is SGDLS, CDR2 YYNGEE, per germline. The CDR3 totals 15 residues.

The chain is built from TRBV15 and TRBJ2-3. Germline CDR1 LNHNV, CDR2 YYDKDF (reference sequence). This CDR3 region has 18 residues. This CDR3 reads CATSILTNEIDRLDTQYF.

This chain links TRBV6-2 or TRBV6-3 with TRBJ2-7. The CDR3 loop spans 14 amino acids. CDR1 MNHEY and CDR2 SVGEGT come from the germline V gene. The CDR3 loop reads CASSYVVGSYEQYF.

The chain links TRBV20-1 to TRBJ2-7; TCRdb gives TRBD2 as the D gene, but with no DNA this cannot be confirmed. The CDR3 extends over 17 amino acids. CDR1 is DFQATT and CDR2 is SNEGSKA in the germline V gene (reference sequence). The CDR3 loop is CSAIAGLAGRNSYEQYF.

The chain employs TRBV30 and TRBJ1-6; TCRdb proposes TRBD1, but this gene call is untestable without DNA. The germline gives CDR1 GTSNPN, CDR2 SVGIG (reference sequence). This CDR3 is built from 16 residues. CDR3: CAWSLSGQFYNSPLHF. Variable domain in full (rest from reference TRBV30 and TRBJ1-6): SQTIHQWPATLVQPVGSPLSLECTVEGTSNPNLYWYRQAAGRGLQLLFYSVGIGQISSEVPQNLSASRPQDRQFILSSKKLLLSDSGFYLCAWSLSGQFYNSPLHFGNGTRLTVT.

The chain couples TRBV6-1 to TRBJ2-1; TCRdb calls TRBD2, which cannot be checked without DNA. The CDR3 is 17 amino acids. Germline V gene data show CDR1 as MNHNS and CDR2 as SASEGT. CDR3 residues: CASTILAGGLSYNEQFF.

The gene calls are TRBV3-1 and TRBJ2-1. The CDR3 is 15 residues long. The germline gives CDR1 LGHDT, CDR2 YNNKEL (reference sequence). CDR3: CASSQGVVGNGEQFF.

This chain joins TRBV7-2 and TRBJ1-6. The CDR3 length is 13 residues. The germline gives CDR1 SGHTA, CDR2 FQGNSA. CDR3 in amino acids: CASSLEDQSPLHF.

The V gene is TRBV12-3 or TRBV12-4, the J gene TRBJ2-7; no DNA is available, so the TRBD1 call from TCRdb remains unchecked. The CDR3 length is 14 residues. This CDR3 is CASSVKGVWYEQYF.

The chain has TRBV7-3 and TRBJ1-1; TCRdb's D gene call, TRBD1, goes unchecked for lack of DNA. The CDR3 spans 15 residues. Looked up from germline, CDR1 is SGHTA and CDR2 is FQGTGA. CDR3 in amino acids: CASSPQGQGATEAFF.

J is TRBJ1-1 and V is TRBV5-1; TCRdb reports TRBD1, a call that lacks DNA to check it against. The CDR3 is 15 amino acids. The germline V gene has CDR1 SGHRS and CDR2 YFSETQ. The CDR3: CASSRQGDMNTEAFF.

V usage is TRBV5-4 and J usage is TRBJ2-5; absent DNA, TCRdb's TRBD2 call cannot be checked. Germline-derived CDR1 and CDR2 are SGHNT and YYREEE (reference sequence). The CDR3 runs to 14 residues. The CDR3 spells CASSFRREQETQYF.

The CDR3 protein is CATRQAGPSSYNEQFF. This chain links TRBV28 with TRBJ2-1; the TRBD1 assignment by TCRdb is unverifiable without DNA. The CDR3 sequence is 16 residues long. The germline gives CDR1 MDHEN, CDR2 SYDVKM.

The CDR3: CASERYGMNTEAFF. V gene TRBV12-3 or TRBV12-4 combines with J gene TRBJ1-1. The CDR3 totals 14 residues.

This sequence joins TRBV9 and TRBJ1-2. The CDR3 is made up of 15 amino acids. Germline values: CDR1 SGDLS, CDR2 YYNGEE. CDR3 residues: CASSVATGRGDGYTF.

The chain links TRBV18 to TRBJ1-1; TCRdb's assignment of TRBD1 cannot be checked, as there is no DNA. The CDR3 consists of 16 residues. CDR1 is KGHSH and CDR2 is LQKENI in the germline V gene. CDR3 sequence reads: CASSPDRVFGNTEAFF.

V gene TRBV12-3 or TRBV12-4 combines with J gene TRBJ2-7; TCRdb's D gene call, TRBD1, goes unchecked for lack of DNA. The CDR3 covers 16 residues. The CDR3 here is CASSLGVGTGAYEQYF.

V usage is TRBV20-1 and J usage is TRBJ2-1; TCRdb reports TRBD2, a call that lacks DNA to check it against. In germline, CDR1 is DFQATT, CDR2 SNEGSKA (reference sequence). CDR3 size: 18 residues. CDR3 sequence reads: CSARDLTGGGALNNEQFF.

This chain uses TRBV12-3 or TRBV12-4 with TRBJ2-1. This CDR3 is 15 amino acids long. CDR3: CASSSRQSSYNEQFF.

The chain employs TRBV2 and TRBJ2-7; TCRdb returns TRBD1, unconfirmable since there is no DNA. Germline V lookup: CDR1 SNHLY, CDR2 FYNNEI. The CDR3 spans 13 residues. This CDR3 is CASVTGSTYEQYF.

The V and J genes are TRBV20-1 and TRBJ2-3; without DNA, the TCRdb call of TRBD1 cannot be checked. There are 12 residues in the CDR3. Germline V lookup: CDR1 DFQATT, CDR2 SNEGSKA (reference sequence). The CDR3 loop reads CSAQTQGRAGYF.

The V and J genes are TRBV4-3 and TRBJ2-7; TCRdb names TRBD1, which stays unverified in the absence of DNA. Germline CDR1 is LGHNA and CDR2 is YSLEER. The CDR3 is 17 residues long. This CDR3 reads CASSPGQGLLRSYEQYF.

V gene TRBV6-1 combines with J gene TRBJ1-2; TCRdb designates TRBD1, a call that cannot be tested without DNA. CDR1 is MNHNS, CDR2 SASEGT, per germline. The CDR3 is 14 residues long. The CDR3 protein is CASSAGHPMDGYTF.

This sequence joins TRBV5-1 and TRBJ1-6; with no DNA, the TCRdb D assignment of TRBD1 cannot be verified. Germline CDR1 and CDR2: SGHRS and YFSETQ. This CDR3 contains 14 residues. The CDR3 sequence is CASSGGQGNSPLHF.

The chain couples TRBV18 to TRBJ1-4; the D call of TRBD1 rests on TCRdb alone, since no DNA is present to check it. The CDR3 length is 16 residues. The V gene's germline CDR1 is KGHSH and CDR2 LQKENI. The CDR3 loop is CASSPAQGRGDEKLFF. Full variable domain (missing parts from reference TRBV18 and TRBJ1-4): NAGVMQNPRHLVRRRGQEARLRCSPMKGHSHVYWYRQLPEEGLKFMVYLQKENIIDESGMPKERFSAEFPKEGPSILRIQQVVRGDSAAYFCASSPAQGRGDEKLFFGSGTQLSVL.